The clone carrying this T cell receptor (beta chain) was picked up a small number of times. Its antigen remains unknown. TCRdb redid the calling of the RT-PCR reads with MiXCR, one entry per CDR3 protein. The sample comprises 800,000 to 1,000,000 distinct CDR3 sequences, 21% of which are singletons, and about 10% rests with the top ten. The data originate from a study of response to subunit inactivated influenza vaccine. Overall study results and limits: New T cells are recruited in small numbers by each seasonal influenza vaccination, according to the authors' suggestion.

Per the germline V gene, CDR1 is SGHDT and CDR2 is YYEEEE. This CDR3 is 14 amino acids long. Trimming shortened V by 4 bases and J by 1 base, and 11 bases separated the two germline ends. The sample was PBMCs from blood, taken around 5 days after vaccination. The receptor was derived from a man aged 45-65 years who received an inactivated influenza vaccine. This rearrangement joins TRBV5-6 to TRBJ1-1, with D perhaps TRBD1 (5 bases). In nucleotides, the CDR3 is TGTGCCAGCAGCCCCATGGGGCGGAACACTGAAGCTTTCTTT. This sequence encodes CASSPMGRNTEAFF.